This T cell receptor beta chain was identified during a study of tumor and adjacent non-tumor tissue in lung cancer (dated by TCRdb to the late 2010s). In terms of the full investigation: Of the cohort, 12 patients had adenocarcinoma, 2 had squamous cell carcinoma and 1 had small cell lung cancer. A few dozen paired specimens, one tumor and one normal lung sample per patient, were profiled by TCRbeta CDR3 sequencing. Sequencing generated a total of approximately 130 million productive TCRbeta reads, averaging around 4.2 million reads per sample. The 15 enrolled patients, of whom 10 were men and 5 were women, were aged about 30 to 85 years and were diagnosed with TNM stage I to III disease. The study compared bulk TCRbeta repertoires from lung tumor tissue and matched distant non-tumor lung tissue of under 16 lung cancer patients.

Library preparation employed multiplex PCR. These reads were obtained on an Illumina HiSeq 2500. Following protocols modified from ARM-PCR, the researchers constructed TCRbeta libraries through three rounds of nested PCR with primers (Table S4). Before sequencing, PCR products in the 200-500 bp range were cut out of the gel and cleaned up using the QIAquick gel extraction kit. The authors processed their data as follows. Reads were cleaned with Trimmomatic, merged with FLASH into complete CDR3 sequences, and assigned to V(D)J germline segments with MiTCR. VDJtools was used to compute clonal diversity as the inverse Simpson's index. In-frame sequences lacking a premature stop codon were counted as productive reads. TCRdb applied fastp at Q25 and MiXCR to the public reads, then kept only in-frame beta chains. Entries are consolidated by CDR3 protein sequence, retaining the most common genes and DNA. The V and J calls here are based on TCRdb, not the publication. The sample includes about 200,000 distinct CDR3 sequences, with 70% to 75% observed a single time. Almost 25% of the sample comes from the top ten.

RNA was isolated from bulk, unsorted tissue, and RNA quality was assessed with a NanoDrop ND-1000 and an Agilent 2100. All donors had newly diagnosed lung cancer, had not received prior chemotherapy, and were admitted for thoracic surgery in China between August and November 2014. The study excluded patients who had received radiotherapy or chemotherapy before or who had another cancer at the same time. Pieces of surgical tissue measuring 1-2 cm3 were kept in RNAlater solution and held at -80 degrees C until needed. Concerning this clonotype: Which antigen it targets is not known. Germline is not matched at one junction end, which may reflect a read error.

Broader findings and caveats from the paper: Only roughly 16 patients were in the cohort, and the authors stated that larger samples and more detailed clinical data are needed. Tumor tissue showed significantly higher TCR diversity (inverse Simpson) than normal lung tissue, at around 450 vs 150 (P = 0.0075, Mann-Whitney U test). Peripheral blood was not sequenced, so blood TCRbeta repertoires in these lung cancer patients were not examined. Neither the sequencing platform nor unique molecular identifiers are named or mentioned anywhere in the methods. The top 100 clones made up a significantly larger cumulative share of the repertoire in normal lung than in tumor tissue. TCR diversity was significantly higher in younger patients, and greater tumor TCR diversity was associated with shorter overall survival and shorter disease-free survival.

The receptor was derived from a man between 60 and 70 years old with non-small cell lung cancer. The material sequenced was lung tumor tissue.

The nucleotide sequence is TGTGCCAGCACCCAACTCAAGGTCGGGGAGCTTTTTTTT. Protein translation: CASTQLKVGELFF. The chain is encoded by TRBV12-3 or TRBV12-4 joined to TRBJ2-2; the D gene is possibly TRBD2, with 5 bases matching. Reading from cysteine to phenylalanine, the CDR3 counts 13 amino acids. The read is trimmed to its CDR3 DNA, 39 bases read in frame from base 1.